These T cell receptor beta chains were read from a single sample in a study of blood T cell repertoires in COVID-19. Profiled with immunoSEQ multiplex PCR; TCRdb holds only in-frame clones, not every one. This repertoire shows 80,000 or so clones, about 85% found once; its top ten account for approximately 10%. Material for sequencing was peripheral blood. The source of these receptors is a man in his fifties or sixties with COVID-19, enrolled during active disease. CDR3s include the opening cysteine and the closing phenylalanine or tryptophan. A D gene is named only where the DNA matches it firmly. Not every row has a clone size; where given, it reads once, few, many or a size class.

TGTGCCAGCAGCTTATATGCAGATACGCAGTATTTT,CASSLYADTQYF,TRBJ2-3,-,TRBV7-3,-
TGCGCCAGCACTGGATCTAGGGATACGCAGTATTTT,CASTGSRDTQYF,TRBJ2-3,-,TRBV10-2,-
TGTGCCAGCAGTTACCTCGAGGCAGATACGCAGTATTTT,CASSYLEADTQYF,TRBJ2-3,-,TRBV6-6,once
TGTGCCAGCCGAGCATCCTACGAGCAGTACTTC,CASRASYEQYF,TRBJ2-7,-,TRBV6-5,-
TGTGCCAGCAGCTTGGGACAGGGGGGAGGCACAGATACGCAGTATTTT,CASSLGQGGGTDTQYF,TRBJ2-3,TRBD1,TRBV5-5,-
TGTGCCAGCAGCCTGGGGACAGCCGGCACAGATACGCAGTATTTT,CASSLGTAGTDTQYF,TRBJ2-3,TRBD1,TRBV3-1/TRBV3-2,-
TGTGCCAGCAGTGAATCTAATGTTGGGCAGGCTCGTCACTTC,CASSESNVGQARHF,TRBJ2-7,-,TRBV2,once
TGTGCCAGCAGTTCCCAGGTCCTATCCTACGAGCAGTACTTC,CASSSQVLSYEQYF,TRBJ2-7,-,TRBV27,-
TGTGCCAGCAGCTTAGGGGGACTAGCGGAGAGGGCCGAGCAGTACTTC,CASSLGGLAERAEQYF,TRBJ2-7,TRBD2,TRBV7-9,-
TGTGCCAGCAGTGTAGTAGCGGGGGGGTCAGTTGCAGATACGCAGTATTTT,CASSVVAGGSVADTQYF,TRBJ2-3,TRBD2,TRBV2,-
TGTGCCAGCAGTCCCGGGACAGGGCCTGGAAACACCATATATTTT,CASSPGTGPGNTIYF,TRBJ1-3,TRBD1,TRBV11-2,once
TGTGCCAGCAGCTTACACGGGGGAGTGCCAGATACGCAGTATTTT,CASSLHGGVPDTQYF,TRBJ2-3,-,TRBV11-3,-
TGTGCCAGCAGCTTAGGAACTAGCAATGAGCAGTTCTTC,CASSLGTSNEQFF,TRBJ2-1,-,TRBV7-3,-
TGTGCCAGCAGCTTGGAGGTGACACCTGGAAACACCATATATTTT,CASSLEVTPGNTIYF,TRBJ1-3,-,TRBV5-5,-
TGTGCCAGCAGCCCACTAGCGGGGGTTGGAGAGACCCAGTACTTC,CASSPLAGVGETQYF,TRBJ2-5,TRBD2,TRBV7-9,few
TGTGCCAGCAGCCACACTAGCATTCGGGAGACCCAGTACTTC,CASSHTSIRETQYF,TRBJ2-5,-,TRBV5-4,-
TGTGCCAGCAGCCGACTTCCTGGGACTGAAGCTTTCTTT,CASSRLPGTEAFF,TRBJ1-1,-,TRBV7-3,few
TGTGCCAGCAGTGACCGGGATATCACAGATACGCAGTATTTT,CASSDRDITDTQYF,TRBJ2-3,-,TRBV6-6,-
TGTGCCAGCAGCTCAGTAGCGGGCACAGATACGCAGTATTTT,CASSSVAGTDTQYF,TRBJ2-3,-,TRBV7-9,-
TGTGCCATCAGTGAGACAGGATTGAACACTGAAGCTTTCTTT,CAISETGLNTEAFF,TRBJ1-1,-,TRBV10-3,-
TGTGCCAGTAGCCCACGCGGACTAGCGGGAGATACGCAGTATTTT,CASSPRGLAGDTQYF,TRBJ2-3,TRBD2,TRBV19,once
TGTGCCAGCAGCCAAGTGGGCGGGGGTAGCACAGATACGCAGTATTTT,CASSQVGGGSTDTQYF,TRBJ2-3,TRBD2,TRBV28,-
TGTGCCAGTAGTATAGGGCCTAGGACTAGCGGGGGGGCAGGAGAGCAGTTCTTC,CASSIGPRTSGGAGEQFF,TRBJ2-1,TRBD2,TRBV19,-
TGTGCCAGCTCCCGCTCCCGCGGGGAGGCAGATACGCAGTATTTT,CASSRSRGEADTQYF,TRBJ2-3,-,TRBV18,-
TGTGCCAGCAGCATAAACGGCAGGATGGACTTTAATTCACCCCTCCACTTT,CASSINGRMDFNSPLHF,TRBJ1-6,-,TRBV5-6,-
TGTGCCAGCAGTCCCGGGACTCGCCAAGAGACCCAGTACTTC,CASSPGTRQETQYF,TRBJ2-5,-,TRBV2,-